The rows below give T cell receptor beta chains drawn from one sample of a study of blood T cell repertoires in COVID-19. Assay: immunoSEQ multiplex PCR; the TCRdb copy retains only in-frame clones and omits some. The sample carries 400,000 to 450,000 clones, 80% to 90% recorded once. Sequenced input: PBMCs or T cells enriched from blood (not recorded which). The source of these receptors is a man aged 30 to 45 who had recovered from COVID-19. The CDR3 runs from the conserved cysteine through the conserved F or W. The order of the fields is V gene, CDR3 length, D gene, clone size, J gene, CDR3 protein, CDR3 DNA. The D gene is left open where the match is weak. Some rows mark clone size as missing; the rest say once, few, many or name a class of expanded clone.

>TRBV5-1|15|TRBD1|NA|TRBJ1-4
CASTRTGGLNEKLFF
TGCGCCAGCACTCGGACAGGGGGCCTAAATGAAAAACTGTTTTTT
>TRBV19|14|TRBD1|NA|TRBJ2-1
CASSTGQKYNEQFF
TGTGCCAGTAGTACGGGACAGAAATACAATGAGCAGTTCTTC
>TRBV10-3|16|TRBD2|NA|TRBJ2-7
CAISDGRAGAASEQYF
TGTGCCATCAGTGACGGAAGAGCGGGAGCCGCGTCCGAGCAGTACTTC
>TRBV27|15|TRBD1|NA|TRBJ1-6
CASSLRTGENSPLHF
TGTGCCAGCAGCCTTCGGACAGGGGAAAATTCACCCCTCCACTTT
>TRBV7-8|17|NA|NA|TRBJ2-1
CASSSEWRAATYNEQFF
TGTGCCAGCAGCTCCGAATGGCGGGCGGCAACCTACAATGAGCAGTTCTTC
>TRBV6-5|14|TRBD1|NA|TRBJ2-7
CASSQPGQNYEQYF
TGTGCCAGCAGTCAGCCGGGACAGAACTACGAGCAGTACTTC
>TRBV5-8|15|TRBD2|once|TRBJ2-1
CATARGTSSNNEQFF
TGTGCCACCGCCCGAGGGACTAGCAGTAACAATGAGCAGTTCTTC
>TRBV28|14|TRBD1|NA|TRBJ1-2
CASSLTGGYYGYTF
TGTGCCAGCAGTTTGACAGGGGGCTACTATGGCTACACCTTC
>TRBV9|17|TRBD2|NA|TRBJ2-7
CASSVGTSGSSVIEQYF
TGTGCCAGCAGCGTAGGGACTAGCGGGAGTTCCGTTATCGAGCAGTACTTC
>TRBV5-5|16|NA|few|TRBJ2-2
CASSPRRGGTTGELFF
TGTGCCAGCAGCCCCAGGCGGGGAGGTACCACCGGGGAGCTGTTTTTT
>TRBV5-1|15|TRBD2|NA|TRBJ2-2
CASSLSLAGAGELFF
TGCGCCAGCAGCTTGAGTCTAGCGGGTGCCGGGGAGCTGTTTTTT
>TRBV7-6|14|TRBD1|NA|TRBJ2-2
CASSSGTVAGELFF
TGTGCCAGCAGCTCAGGGACAGTAGCCGGGGAGCTGTTTTTT
>TRBV18|16|NA|once|TRBJ1-1
CASSLQPGPTNTEAFF
TGTGCCAGCTCACTCCAACCGGGTCCGACGAACACTGAAGCTTTCTTT
>TRBV28|13|TRBD1|few|TRBJ2-7
CASRSDRGYEQYF
TGTGCCAGCAGATCGGACAGGGGATACGAGCAGTACTTC
>TRBV11-2|14|TRBD2|few|TRBJ2-7
CASNPRGAGVEQYF
TGTGCCAGCAACCCCCGCGGAGCGGGAGTCGAGCAGTACTTC
>TRBV7-9|16|NA|few|TRBJ2-2
CASTIPGTENTGELFF
TGTGCCAGCACCATTCCCGGGACTGAGAACACCGGGGAGCTGTTTTTT
>TRBV28|15|NA|NA|TRBJ1-4
CASSTLRAGEEKLFF
TGTGCCAGCTCGACCCTCAGGGCGGGGGAGGAAAAACTGTTTTTT
>TRBV5-1|14|NA|NA|TRBJ2-1
CASSLDFFYNEQFF
TGCGCCAGCAGCTTGGACTTCTTCTACAATGAGCAGTTCTTC
>TRBV5-4|14|TRBD2|NA|TRBJ2-2
CASSRGGDTGELFF
TGTGCCAGCAGCCGCGGGGGAGACACCGGGGAGCTGTTTTTT
>TRBV12-5|12|NA|NA|TRBJ1-5
CASGLESGPQHF
TGTGCTAGTGGTTTAGAGAGCGGCCCCCAGCATTTT
>TRBV14|12|NA|NA|TRBJ1-1
CASSQDFSEAFF
TGTGCCAGCAGCCAAGATTTTTCAGAAGCTTTCTTT
>TRBV6-5|15|TRBD2|NA|TRBJ2-3
CASSLGLAERDTQYF
TGTGCCAGCAGTCTCGGACTAGCGGAACGAGATACGCAGTATTTT
>TRBV13|13|NA|once|TRBJ2-7
CASSDGGLYEQYF
TGTGCCAGCAGCGACGGAGGGCTCTACGAGCAGTACTTC
>TRBV19|13|NA|NA|TRBJ2-7
CASSQGNSYEQYF
TGTGCCAGTAGTCAGGGTAACTCCTACGAGCAGTACTTC
>TRBV5-3|15|TRBD1|NA|TRBJ1-4
CARSTLYRGKEKLFF
TGTGCCAGAAGCACCCTATACAGGGGGAAAGAAAAACTGTTTTTT
>TRBV5-5|13|TRBD1|NA|TRBJ2-7
CASSTGTDYEQYF
TGTGCCAGCAGCACCGGGACAGACTACGAGCAGTACTTC
>TRBV30|13|NA|NA|TRBJ2-7
CAWSVLDGSEQYF
TGTGCCTGGAGTGTACTTGACGGGAGCGAGCAGTACTTC
>TRBV11-2|14|NA|NA|TRBJ1-2
CASSLEPRAGGYTF
TGTGCCAGCAGCTTAGAACCAAGGGCGGGCGGCTACACCTTC
>TRBV11-3|15|TRBD1|NA|TRBJ2-1
CASSAGTGDYNEQFF
TGTGCCAGCAGTGCCGGGACAGGAGACTACAATGAGCAGTTCTTC
>TRBV7-7|16|TRBD2|NA|TRBJ2-2
CAIYRKREEGTGELFF
TGTGCCATCTACCGAAAGCGGGAGGAGGGCACCGGGGAGCTGTTTTTT
>TRBV7-9|15|NA|NA|TRBJ1-2
CASSLPSGSYYGYTF
TGTGCCAGCAGCTTACCATCAGGGTCCTACTATGGCTACACCTTC
>TRBV5-1|16|NA|NA|TRBJ2-1
CASSLALLSSYNEQFF
TGCGCCAGCAGCTTGGCCTTACTAAGCTCCTACAATGAGCAGTTCTTC
>TRBV3-1/TRBV3-2|15|NA|NA|TRBJ1-1
CASSRGETRNTEAFF
TGTGCCAGCAGCCGCGGGGAGACGCGGAACACTGAAGCTTTCTTT
>TRBV14|13|NA|NA|TRBJ1-1
CASSQRSDREAFF
TGTGCCAGCAGCCAACGATCCGATCGGGAAGCTTTCTTT
>TRBV5-1|16|TRBD1|NA|TRBJ2-7
CASSRRPGQSSYEQYF
TGCGCCAGCAGCCGAAGACCGGGACAGAGCTCCTACGAGCAGTACTTC
>TRBV5-1|17|TRBD1|NA|TRBJ1-3
CASSRTQQGTSGNTIYF
TGCGCCAGCAGCCGGACCCAACAGGGGACATCTGGAAACACCATATATTTT
>TRBV7-3|15|TRBD2|NA|TRBJ2-2
CASSLRLAGTGELFF
TGTGCCAGCAGCTTAAGGCTAGCGGGAACCGGGGAGCTGTTTTTT
>TRBV10-3|16|TRBD2|NA|TRBJ2-2
CAIGTAGGPITGELFF
TGTGCCATCGGTACAGCGGGAGGGCCGATCACCGGGGAGCTGTTTTTT
>TRBV28|15|NA|NA|TRBJ1-3
CASSLPGASGNTIYF
TGTGCCAGCAGTTTACCAGGGGCGTCTGGAAACACCATATATTTT
>TRBV7-9|14|TRBD1|NA|TRBJ2-5
CASSYHRGQETQYF
TGTGCCAGCAGCTACCACAGGGGGCAGGAGACCCAGTACTTC
>TRBV5-1|16|NA|NA|TRBJ2-7
CASSLVGGKSSYEQYF
TGCGCCAGCAGCTTGGTTGGGGGGAAGTCCTCCTACGAGCAGTACTTC
>TRBV13|16|TRBD1|NA|TRBJ1-6
CASSAPGQGAGSPLHF
TGTGCCAGCAGCGCCCCCGGACAGGGGGCCGGGTCACCCCTCCACTTT
>TRBV29-1|11|NA|NA|TRBJ2-3
CSVVAADTQYF
TGCAGCGTGGTGGCTGCAGATACGCAGTATTTT
>TRBV3-1/TRBV3-2|15|TRBD1|NA|TRBJ1-3
CASSLDRGFGNTIYF
TGTGCCAGCAGCCTGGACAGGGGGTTTGGAAACACCATATATTTT
>TRBV3-1/TRBV3-2|15|NA|NA|TRBJ2-3
CASSQGGGAIDTQYF
TGTGCCAGCAGCCAAGGAGGTGGAGCTATCGATACGCAGTATTTT
>TRBV2|13|NA|NA|TRBJ2-3
CASRPLVTDTQYF
TGTGCCAGCAGGCCTTTAGTGACAGATACGCAGTATTTT
>TRBV28|15|NA|NA|TRBJ2-2
CASSLRPAGGGELFF
TGTGCCAGCAGTCTCCGGCCGGCCGGGGGCGGGGAGCTGTTTTTT
>TRBV5-1|16|TRBD1|NA|TRBJ1-1
CASSLGQGGGSTEAFF
TGCGCCAGCAGCTTGGGACAGGGTGGGGGTAGTACTGAAGCTTTCTTT
>TRBV12-3/TRBV12-4|12|NA|NA|TRBJ1-2
CASSLGQYGYTF
TGTGCCAGCAGTCTTGGACAGTATGGCTACACCTTC
>TRBV5-1|15|TRBD2|NA|TRBJ2-2
CASSKPGLETGELFF
TGCGCCAGCAGCAAACCGGGACTAGAGACCGGGGAGCTGTTTTTT
>TRBV9|15|TRBD1|NA|TRBJ1-4
CASSVSMGQDEKLFF
TGTGCCAGCAGCGTATCTATGGGACAGGATGAAAAACTGTTTTTT
>TRBV5-1|14|TRBD1|NA|TRBJ2-5
CASSARTGAETQYF
TGCGCCAGCAGCGCCCGAACAGGGGCAGAGACCCAGTACTTC
>TRBV24-1|15|TRBD1|NA|TRBJ2-1
CATSETGTGQPEQFF
TGTGCCACCAGTGAGACCGGGACAGGGCAACCTGAGCAGTTCTTC
>TRBV7-2|15|NA|NA|TRBJ2-6
CASSTDSSGANVLTF
TGTGCCAGCAGCACCGACAGCTCTGGGGCCAACGTCCTGACTTTC
>TRBV11-2|14|TRBD1|NA|TRBJ1-1
CASSQPGTGVGAFF
TGTGCCAGCAGCCAACCGGGGACAGGGGTCGGGGCTTTCTTT
>TRBV11-2|16|TRBD2|NA|TRBJ2-1
CASSLRASGLRDEQFF
TGTGCCAGCAGCCTCCGGGCTAGCGGGCTGAGGGATGAGCAGTTCTTC
>TRBV19|16|TRBD2|NA|TRBJ2-1
CASSISATSGYNEQFF
TGTGCCAGTAGTATTTCGGCGACTAGCGGATACAATGAGCAGTTCTTC
>TRBV29-1|12|NA|NA|TRBJ2-7
CSGRTESYEQYF
TGCAGCGGGAGGACGGAATCCTACGAGCAGTACTTC
>TRBV28|16|NA|NA|TRBJ2-7
CASSLRGLSSSYEQYF
TGTGCCAGCAGTTTACGAGGGTTAAGTAGCTCCTACGAGCAGTACTTC